This TCR beta chain came from a study of shared clonotypes between healthy human individuals. On the study more broadly: Aged between 18 and 49, the donors were a couple of women and a few men. Each donor's CD8 memory used one plate, CD8 naive two, each CD4 subset three. Study-wide results and limits: For naive CD4 cells, approximately 5% of clonotypes were shared across a few donors. Since donors were few, the genetic and exposure-history diversity represented was limited.

The protocol was immunoSEQ multiplex PCR, while the TCRdb copy is restricted to in-frame clones and leaves out a portion. The sample records over a million clones, 95% to 99% being singletons. For this clone: As yet, its antigen is unknown.

The CDR3 is 14 amino acids. With 8 bases clipped from V and 2 bases from J, the junction kept 5 bases outside the gene matches. The germline CDR1 and CDR2 sequences are ENHRY and SYGVKD. This TCR derives from a man under 40 in good health. V usage is TRBV10-3 and J usage is TRBJ2-1, with 8 bases aligning to TRBD2. What was sequenced was naive CD4+ T cells sorted from blood. Subset defined: CD45RA+ positively selected. CDR3 protein: CAIGKREPYNEQFF. DNA of the CDR3: TGTGCCATCGGCAAGCGGGAGCCCTACAATGAGCAGTTCTTC.